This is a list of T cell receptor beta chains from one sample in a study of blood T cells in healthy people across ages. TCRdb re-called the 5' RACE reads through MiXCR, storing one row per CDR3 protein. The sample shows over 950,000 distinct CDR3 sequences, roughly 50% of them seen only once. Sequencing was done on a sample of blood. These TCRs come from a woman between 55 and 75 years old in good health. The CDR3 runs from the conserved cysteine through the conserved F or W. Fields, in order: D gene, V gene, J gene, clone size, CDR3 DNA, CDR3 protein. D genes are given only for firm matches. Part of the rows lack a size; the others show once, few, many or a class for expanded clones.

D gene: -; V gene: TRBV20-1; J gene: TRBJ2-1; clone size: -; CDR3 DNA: TGCAGTGTCGGGATCCAGCAGTTCTTC; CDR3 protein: CSVGIQQFF
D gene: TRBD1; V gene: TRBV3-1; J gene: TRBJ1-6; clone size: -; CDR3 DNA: TGTGCCAGCAGCTCTAGGACAGGGGGAAACGGTTCACCCCTCCACTTT; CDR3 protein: CASSSRTGGNGSPLHF
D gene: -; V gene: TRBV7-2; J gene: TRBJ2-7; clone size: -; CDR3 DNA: TGTGCCAGCAGCTCAAGAAAGGGACAAGCCTACGAGCAGTACTTC; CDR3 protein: CASSSRKGQAYEQYF
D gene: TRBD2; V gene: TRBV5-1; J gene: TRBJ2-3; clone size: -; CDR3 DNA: TGCGCCAACAGCTCCGGACTAGCGGGAAGCACAGATACGCAGTATTTT; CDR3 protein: CANSSGLAGSTDTQYF
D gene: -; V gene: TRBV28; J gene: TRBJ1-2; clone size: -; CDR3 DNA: TGTGCCAGCAGTTTCTATGGCTACACCTTC; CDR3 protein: CASSFYGYTF
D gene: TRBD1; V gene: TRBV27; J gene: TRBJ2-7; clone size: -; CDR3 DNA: TGTGCCAGCAGTTTATCGAGGACAGGGTTCTACGAGCAGTACTTC; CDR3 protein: CASSLSRTGFYEQYF
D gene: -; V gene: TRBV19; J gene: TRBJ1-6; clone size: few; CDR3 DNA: TGTGCCAGTAGTATGGGCCAACGGAGTTCACCCCTCCACTTT; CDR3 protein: CASSMGQRSSPLHF
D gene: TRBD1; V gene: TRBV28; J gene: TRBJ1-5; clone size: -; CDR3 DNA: TGTGCCAGCAGAACATTTCAAAGAGGGGGACAGAGGGGTCAGCCCCAGCATTTT; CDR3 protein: CASRTFQRGGQRGQPQHF
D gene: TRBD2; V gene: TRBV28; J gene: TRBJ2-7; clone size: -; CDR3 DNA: TGTGCCAGCAGACGACGGGGGGGTCCCTACGAGCAGTACTTC; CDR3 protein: CASRRRGGPYEQYF
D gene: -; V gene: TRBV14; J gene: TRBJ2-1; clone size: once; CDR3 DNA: TGTGCCAGCAGCCTCCAAAGGTCCTACAATGAGCAGTTCTTC; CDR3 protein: CASSLQRSYNEQFF
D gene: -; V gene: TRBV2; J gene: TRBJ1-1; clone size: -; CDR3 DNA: TGTGCCAGCAGTGCAGGTTATGGTGAAGCTTTCTTT; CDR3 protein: CASSAGYGEAFF
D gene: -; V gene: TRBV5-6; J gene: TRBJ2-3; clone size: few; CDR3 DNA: TGTGCCAGCCCCCCTCGCCGGCAGGGCGGTACAGATACGCAGTATTTT; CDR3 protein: CASPPRRQGGTDTQYF
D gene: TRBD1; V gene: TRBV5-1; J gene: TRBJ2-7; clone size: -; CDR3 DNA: TGCGCCAGCAGCTTTCCGGGACAGGGAGTGGACGAGCAGTACTTC; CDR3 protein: CASSFPGQGVDEQYF
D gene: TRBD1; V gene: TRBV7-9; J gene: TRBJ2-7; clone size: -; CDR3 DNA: TGTGCCAGCAGCTCCCCCTTAGACAGGGGGCACTACGAGCAGTACTTC; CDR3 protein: CASSSPLDRGHYEQYF